This TCR beta chain was sequenced in a study of T cell clonotyping in hematopoietic cell transplantation. The study, taken as a whole, reports: No sorting was done, leaving CD4 and CD8 contributions mixed.

Trimming removed 0 bases from V and 7 bases from J, with 7 bases in between. The V gene's germline CDR1 is LGHNA and CDR2 YSLEER. There are 14 residues in the CDR3. Generated by immunoSEQ multiplex PCR, the TCRdb table keeps only in-frame clones and is missing some. Of about 16,000 clones listed, about 57% are singletons. Recipients were bled about 28 days pretransplant and at posttransplant days 30, 100, 180. This clone has just a few counts. The antigen is unknown. V and J are TRBV4-3 and TRBJ1-6; D is unresolved. The sample was PBMCs, taken 30 days after allogeneic stem cell transplant. This clonotype was sampled from a male patient in his fifties or sixties who had an allogeneic stem cell transplant from an unrelated donor, so T cells may come from the graft donor. Some clones in this sample may be carry-over from other donors' samples. CDR3 residues: CASSQEGRNSPLHF. The DNA of the CDR3 is TGCGCCAGCAGCCAAGAAGGCAGGAATTCACCCCTCCACTTT.